This entry features one T cell receptor beta chain sequence. Its antigen is unknown. The source of the sample is a study of OX40 agonist ivuxolimab in advanced cancers. Turning to the study itself: Patients treated during dose escalation were battling hepatocellular carcinoma, melanoma, renal cell or head and neck cancer. Broader study findings: Among the nonresponders, some also had low normalized T-cell clonal expansion.

Sequencing used immunoSEQ multiplex PCR; TCRdb keeps in-frame clones, though not all of them. The sample contains around 74,000 clones, approximately 90% of which appear only once. The sample was CD4+ or CD8+ T cells sorted from blood, taken in a trial of the OX40 agonist ivuxolimab. The receptor was isolated from an adult with an advanced solid tumor such as melanoma, head and neck, liver or kidney cancer.

The CDR3 loop reads CASSPYGNPYEQYF. The CDR3 DNA is TGTGCCAGCAGCCCTTACGGGAACCCCTACGAGCAGTACTTC. This sequence joins TRBV6-5 and TRBJ2-7; a possible D gene is TRBD2 (5 bases). Germline CDR1 is MNHEY and CDR2 is SVGAGI. Trimming took off 6 bases at V and 2 bases at J, with 14 bases between the two ends. CDR3 length equals 14 residues.